This T cell receptor beta chain was found in a study of blood T cell repertoires in COVID-19. J was trimmed by 9 bases and V by 3 bases; bases with no gene match: 9. CDR3 length: 14 residues. Germline V gene lookup returns CDR1 SGHTA and CDR2 FQGNSA. Here immunoSEQ multiplex PCR was the method, and the copy in TCRdb shows in-frame clones only, minus some. The sample shows around 210,000 clones, around four fifths of them seen only once. The TCR sequence derives from a man aged 55-75 years with COVID-19, enrolled during active disease. The sequenced material came from peripheral blood. V and J are TRBV7-2 and TRBJ1-1; 8 bases align to TRBD1. This chain's CDR3 is CASSFRTGKAQAFF. The CDR3 DNA reads TGTGCCAGCAGCTTCAGGACAGGGAAGGCACAAGCTTTCTTT.